A selection of T cell receptor beta chains follows, all from one sample in a study of human T cells and chemical hapten exposure. From the RACE reads, TCRdb called clonotypes with MiXCR, one entry per CDR3 protein. In the table there are more than 150,000 distinct CDR3 sequences, 24% of which are singletons. The sequences come from whole blood, collected in connection with sensitization to the hapten diphenylcyclopropenone (DPC). Receptors originate from a woman aged 40 to 50 with alopecia areata. Some clones in this sample may be carry-over from other donors' samples. The CDR3 runs from the conserved cysteine through the conserved F or W. The D gene is left open where the match is weak. For some rows the clone size is stated as once, few or many, or as a class when expanded; others skip it.

j_call | v_call | clone_size | d_call | cdr3_nt | cdr3_aa
TRBJ2-3 | TRBV4-1 | many | TRBD2 | TGCGCCAGCAGCCAAACCCGACTAGCGGGAAAGACAGATACGCAGTATTTT | CASSQTRLAGKTDTQYF
TRBJ1-6 | TRBV7-8 | few | . | TGTGCCAGCACCATAACCGGAGGGTCCTATAATTCACCCCTCCACTTT | CASTITGGSYNSPLHF
TRBJ2-3 | TRBV6-1 | . | . | TGTGCCAGCAGTGAATCGTACAGGGCGGGCACAGATACGCAGTATTTT | CASSESYRAGTDTQYF
TRBJ1-2 | TRBV7-2 | . | . | TGTGCCAGCAGCTTACTGGCCACCTATGGCTACACCTTC | CASSLLATYGYTF
TRBJ2-4 | TRBV5-3 | few | TRBD2 | TGTGCCAGAAGCAATCGGACTAGCGGGAGGGAAAACATTCAGTACTTC | CARSNRTSGRENIQYF
TRBJ2-3 | TRBV27 | . | . | TGTGCCAGCAGTTTAGCCAGCGGCACAGATACGCAGTATTTT | CASSLASGTDTQYF
TRBJ2-3 | TRBV29-1 | few | . | TGCAGCGTTGAGCAAAGCACAGATACGCAGTATTTT | CSVEQSTDTQYF
TRBJ2-3 | TRBV7-9 | . | . | TGTGCCAGCACAAACGCGGTAGATACGCAGTATTTT | CASTNAVDTQYF
TRBJ1-2 | TRBV6-5 | . | TRBD1 | TGTGCCAGCAGTTCCCCGGGACAGGGGAATTATGGCTACACCTTC | CASSSPGQGNYGYTF
TRBJ2-2 | TRBV29-1 | many | TRBD2 | TGCAGCGTTGAGGGACTATCGAACACCGGGGAGCTGTTTTTT | CSVEGLSNTGELFF
TRBJ1-1 | TRBV30 | once | . | TGTGCCTGGAAACTCGGACGGCCGAACACTGAAGCTTTCTTT | CAWKLGRPNTEAFF
TRBJ2-1 | TRBV5-5 | . | TRBD2 | TGTGCCAGCAGCTTTTACGGGAGGGCCGTCTCGTACAATGAGCAGTTCTTC | CASSFYGRAVSYNEQFF
TRBJ1-2 | TRBV5-1 | few | TRBD1 | TGCGCCAGCAGCTTGGAAGGGACAGGGGCAAACTATGGCTACACCTTC | CASSLEGTGANYGYTF
TRBJ1-5 | TRBV2 | . | . | TGTGCCATCTCGCAAGGGGCCCTTGGGGGCAATCAGCCCCAGCATTTT | CAISQGALGGNQPQHF
TRBJ2-5 | TRBV27 | few | . | TGTGCCAGCAATCCTTGGCCTCCCGGCCGCTTGAAGGAGACCCAGTACTTC | CASNPWPPGRLKETQYF
TRBJ1-5 | TRBV7-8 | few | . | TGTGCCAGCAGCGGACCGGGACTGCGACGGCAGCCCCAGCATTTT | CASSGPGLRRQPQHF
TRBJ2-1 | TRBV29-1 | many | . | TGCAGCGGGACAGCCACCAACAATGAGCAGTTCTTC | CSGTATNNEQFF
TRBJ2-5 | TRBV6-2/TRBV6-3 | few | . | TGTGCCAGTGAGAGATCATATCAAGAGACCCAGTACTTC | CASERSYQETQYF
TRBJ2-5 | TRBV7-9 | few | . | TGTGCCAGCAGCACCTCCCGGGACCAAGAGACCCAGTACTTC | CASSTSRDQETQYF
TRBJ2-5 | TRBV5-6 | . | . | TGTGCCAGCAGCTCCGGAATGCACAGCCCGCAAGAGACCCAGTACTTC | CASSSGMHSPQETQYF
TRBJ2-1 | TRBV6-6 | . | . | TGTGCCAGCAGTTACTTGCAGCGGATAAACAATGAGCAGTTCTTC | CASSYLQRINNEQFF
TRBJ2-5 | TRBV12-3/TRBV12-4 | . | . | TGTGCCAGCAGTTTCGGGACACGGGCGGGACGGAGTGAGAGCCAGTACTTC | CASSFGTRAGRSESQYF
TRBJ1-1 | TRBV30 | few | TRBD1 | TGTGCCTGGGAGGGGACAGTCATGAACACTGAAGCTTTCTTT | CAWEGTVMNTEAFF
TRBJ2-3 | TRBV7-9 | few | . | TGTGCCAGCAGCTTAGGTTTCCAGTTGGCAGATACGCAGTATTTT | CASSLGFQLADTQYF
TRBJ1-2 | TRBV7-3 | . | . | TGTGCCAGCAGCTTAGTCGGGGGCTCTGACTATGGCTACACCTTC | CASSLVGGSDYGYTF
TRBJ1-2 | TRBV29-1 | many | . | TGCAGCGTTGAAGATCTTGGAGAGAACTATGGCTACACCTTC | CSVEDLGENYGYTF
TRBJ1-5 | TRBV2 | few | . | TGTGCCAGCAGTGAAGCCGGGAGCAATCAGCCCCAGCATTTT | CASSEAGSNQPQHF
TRBJ2-5 | TRBV29-1 | few | TRBD1 | TGCAGCGTTGACGGGACAGCGCAAGAGACCCAGTACTTC | CSVDGTAQETQYF
TRBJ1-2 | TRBV27 | few | . | TGTGCCAGCAGTTTTAACAGGGATCACTATGGCTACACCTTC | CASSFNRDHYGYTF
TRBJ2-7 | TRBV28 | few | . | TGTGCCAGCAGTTTTCGCGACGGGAGAGGACCCTACGAGCAGTACTTC | CASSFRDGRGPYEQYF
TRBJ2-7 | TRBV9 | few | . | TGTGCCAGCAGCGCCCTCCAGGTGTACTACGAGCAGTACTTC | CASSALQVYYEQYF
TRBJ1-2 | TRBV28 | . | . | TGTGCCAGCAGACCCCCGGCGCGAGGCTACACCTTC | CASRPPARGYTF
TRBJ1-5 | TRBV5-1 | . | . | TGCGCCAGCAGCCCGGAGCCAAATCAGCCCCAGCATTTT | CASSPEPNQPQHF